Below, one T cell receptor beta chain is given with its context. Its antigen is unidentified. This entry is derived from a study of T-cell memory formation after mild COVID-19. MiXCR was run by TCRdb on the 5' RACE reads, yielding one entry per CDR3 protein. Seen here are a few hundred thousand distinct CDR3 sequences, around 21% observed once, and the top ten hold around 13%. Study-level findings and limits: Contracting CD4+ clones lay largely in CM and EM, with CD8+ ones residing in EMRA.

CDR1 is LGHDT and CDR2 is YNNKEL in the germline V gene (reference sequence). The CDR3 is made up of 18 amino acids. The V end was cut by 0 bases, the J end by 4 bases, with 20 bases between. This clonotype originated in an adult woman who had mild COVID-19 (a few samples of this study predate the infection). Cell type and time point are not known. V gene TRBV3-1 combines with J gene TRBJ2-3, with D perhaps TRBD2 (6 bases). The sequenced sample consisted of PBMCs or a T cell subset sorted from them (not recorded which). CDR3: CASSQEFVVGAGSDTQYF. The CDR3 bases are TGTGCCAGCAGCCAAGAATTTGTGGTGGGAGCGGGTTCAGATACGCAGTATTTT.